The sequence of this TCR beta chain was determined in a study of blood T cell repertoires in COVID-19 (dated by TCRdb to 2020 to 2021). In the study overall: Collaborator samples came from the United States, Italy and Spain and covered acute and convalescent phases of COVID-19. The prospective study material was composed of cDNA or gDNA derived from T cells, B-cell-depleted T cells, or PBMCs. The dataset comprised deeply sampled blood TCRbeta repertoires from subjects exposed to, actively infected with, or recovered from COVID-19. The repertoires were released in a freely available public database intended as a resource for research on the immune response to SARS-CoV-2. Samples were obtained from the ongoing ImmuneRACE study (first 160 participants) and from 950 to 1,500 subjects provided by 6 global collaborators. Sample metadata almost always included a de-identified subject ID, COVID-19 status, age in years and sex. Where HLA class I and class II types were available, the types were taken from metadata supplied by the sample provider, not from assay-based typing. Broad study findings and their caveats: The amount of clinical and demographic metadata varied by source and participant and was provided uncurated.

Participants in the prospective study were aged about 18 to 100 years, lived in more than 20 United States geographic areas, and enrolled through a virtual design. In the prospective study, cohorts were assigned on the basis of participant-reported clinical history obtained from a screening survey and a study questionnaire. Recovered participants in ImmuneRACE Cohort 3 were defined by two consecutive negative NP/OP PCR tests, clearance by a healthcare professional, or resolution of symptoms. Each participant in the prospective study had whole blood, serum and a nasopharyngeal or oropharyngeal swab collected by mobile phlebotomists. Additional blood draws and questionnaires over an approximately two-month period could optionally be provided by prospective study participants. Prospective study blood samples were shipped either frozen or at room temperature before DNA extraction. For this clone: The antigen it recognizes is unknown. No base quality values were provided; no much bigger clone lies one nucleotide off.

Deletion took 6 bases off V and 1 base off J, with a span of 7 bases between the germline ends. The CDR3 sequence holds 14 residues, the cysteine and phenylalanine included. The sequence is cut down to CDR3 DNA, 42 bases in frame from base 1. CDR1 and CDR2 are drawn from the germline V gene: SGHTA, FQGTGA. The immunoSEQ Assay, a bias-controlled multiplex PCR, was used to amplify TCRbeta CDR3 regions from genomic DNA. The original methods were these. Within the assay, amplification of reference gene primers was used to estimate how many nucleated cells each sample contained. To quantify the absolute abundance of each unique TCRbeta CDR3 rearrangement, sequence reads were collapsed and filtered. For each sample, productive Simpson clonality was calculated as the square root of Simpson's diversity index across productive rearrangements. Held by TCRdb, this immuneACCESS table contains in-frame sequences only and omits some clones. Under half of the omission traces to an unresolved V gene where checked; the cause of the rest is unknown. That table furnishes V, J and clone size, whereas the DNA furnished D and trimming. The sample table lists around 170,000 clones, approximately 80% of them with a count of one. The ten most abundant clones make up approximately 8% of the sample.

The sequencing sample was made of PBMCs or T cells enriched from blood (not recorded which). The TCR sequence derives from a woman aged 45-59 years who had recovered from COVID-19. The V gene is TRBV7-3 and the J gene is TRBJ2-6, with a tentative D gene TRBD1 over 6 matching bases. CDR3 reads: CASSTGSGANVLTF. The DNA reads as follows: TGTGCCAGCAGTACAGGGTCTGGGGCCAACGTCCTGACTTTC. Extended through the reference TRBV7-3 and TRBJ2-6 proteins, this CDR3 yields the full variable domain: GAGVSQTPSNKVTEKGKYVELRCDPISGHTALYWYRQSLGQGPEFLIYFQGTGAADDSGLPNDRFFAVRPEGSVSTLKIQRTERGDSAVYLCASSTGSGANVLTFGAGSRLTVL.